A selection of T cell receptor beta chains follows, all from one sample in a study of T-cell reconstitution after alpha-beta-depleted transplantation in children. In TCRdb, the PCR reads were re-called with MiXCR into one record per CDR3 protein. The sample comprises about a million distinct CDR3 sequences, roughly 31% of which are singletons, and roughly 30% rests with the top ten. This material consisted of PBMCs, mostly from graft donor cells, taken 360 days after TCRalphabeta/CD19-depleted stem cell transplant. Source of these receptors: a boy under two years old who had a stem cell transplant for SCID, so the T cells may come from the graft donor. Each CDR3 is given with its conserved first and last residue. Each record gives: J gene, V gene, D gene, clone size, CDR3 protein, CDR3 DNA. A D gene is named only where the DNA matches it firmly. Size values are once, few and many counts, or a class for expanded clones, and some rows have none.

j_gene: TRBJ2-7; v_gene: TRBV10-3; d_gene: TRBD1; abundance: NA; CDR3aa: CAISPGQGAYEQYF; CDR3nt: TGTGCCATCAGTCCTGGACAGGGTGCCTACGAGCAGTACTTC
j_gene: TRBJ2-1; v_gene: TRBV20-1; d_gene: NA; abundance: few; CDR3aa: CSAIRSSYNEQFF; CDR3nt: TGCAGTGCCATTCGGAGCTCCTACAATGAGCAGTTCTTC
j_gene: TRBJ1-1; v_gene: TRBV27; d_gene: NA; abundance: NA; CDR3aa: CAAGAGANTEAFF; CDR3nt: TGTGCCGCTGGTGCGGGAGCGAACACTGAAGCTTTCTTT
j_gene: TRBJ2-2; v_gene: TRBV5-5; d_gene: NA; abundance: few; CDR3aa: CASSLGHQNTGELFF; CDR3nt: TGTGCCAGCAGCTTGGGCCACCAAAACACCGGGGAGCTGTTTTTT
j_gene: TRBJ2-7; v_gene: TRBV20-1; d_gene: NA; abundance: few; CDR3aa: CSPRTAGRDEQYF; CDR3nt: TGCAGCCCCAGGACGGCAGGTAGGGACGAGCAGTACTTC
j_gene: TRBJ1-1; v_gene: TRBV4-2; d_gene: NA; abundance: few; CDR3aa: CASSQDLRTEAFF; CDR3nt: TGTGCCAGCAGCCAAGATTTGAGGACTGAAGCTTTCTTT
j_gene: TRBJ2-7; v_gene: TRBV6-2/TRBV6-3; d_gene: TRBD2; abundance: NA; CDR3aa: CASSGLAEQYF; CDR3nt: TGTGCCAGCAGTGGACTAGCGGAACAGTACTTC
j_gene: TRBJ2-5; v_gene: TRBV12-3/TRBV12-4; d_gene: TRBD1; abundance: few; CDR3aa: CASTPGQGQETQYF; CDR3nt: TGTGCCAGCACCCCGGGACAGGGACAAGAGACCCAGTACTTC
j_gene: TRBJ2-3; v_gene: TRBV9; d_gene: TRBD1; abundance: NA; CDR3aa: CASTQGQGSTDTQYF; CDR3nt: TGTGCCAGCACCCAGGGACAGGGGAGCACAGATACGCAGTATTTT
j_gene: TRBJ2-1; v_gene: TRBV28; d_gene: NA; abundance: few; CDR3aa: CASSSGELFVREQFF; CDR3nt: TGTGCCAGCAGTTCCGGGGAATTGTTCGTCCGTGAGCAGTTCTTC
j_gene: TRBJ1-2; v_gene: TRBV5-1; d_gene: NA; abundance: few; CDR3aa: CASSFDRYGYTF; CDR3nt: TGCGCCAGCAGCTTCGATCGCTATGGCTACACCTTC
j_gene: TRBJ2-5; v_gene: TRBV20-1; d_gene: NA; abundance: NA; CDR3aa: CSARVGQHSQETQYF; CDR3nt: TGCAGTGCTAGAGTAGGTCAGCATAGTCAAGAGACCCAGTACTTC
j_gene: TRBJ2-5; v_gene: TRBV7-9; d_gene: TRBD1; abundance: few; CDR3aa: CASSLSGTGHPGYF; CDR3nt: TGTGCCAGCAGCTTATCCGGGACAGGCCACCCAGGGTACTTC
j_gene: TRBJ2-1; v_gene: TRBV11-2; d_gene: NA; abundance: NA; CDR3aa: CASSPYYDHNEQFF; CDR3nt: TGTGCCAGCAGCCCATACTATGACCACAATGAGCAGTTCTTC
j_gene: TRBJ1-1; v_gene: TRBV10-3; d_gene: NA; abundance: few; CDR3aa: CAISPEGSEAFF; CDR3nt: TGTGCCATCAGCCCAGAAGGGTCTGAAGCTTTCTTT
j_gene: TRBJ2-1; v_gene: TRBV20-1; d_gene: TRBD2; abundance: NA; CDR3aa: CSASELAGNPEYNEQFF; CDR3nt: TGCAGTGCTAGTGAGCTAGCGGGGAACCCGGAGTACAATGAGCAGTTCTTC
j_gene: TRBJ1-2; v_gene: TRBV29-1; d_gene: NA; abundance: NA; CDR3aa: CSVLNADRTYGYTF; CDR3nt: TGCAGCGTCTTAAACGCCGACAGAACCTATGGCTACACCTTC
j_gene: TRBJ2-2; v_gene: TRBV7-9; d_gene: NA; abundance: NA; CDR3aa: CASSVGTLVTGELFF; CDR3nt: TGTGCCAGCAGCGTCGGGACTTTAGTTACCGGGGAGCTGTTTTTT
j_gene: TRBJ1-1; v_gene: TRBV5-1; d_gene: TRBD1; abundance: few; CDR3aa: CASSLASGTGGTEAFF; CDR3nt: TGCGCCAGCAGCTTGGCTTCCGGCACAGGGGGCACTGAAGCTTTCTTT
j_gene: TRBJ2-3; v_gene: TRBV15; d_gene: NA; abundance: NA; CDR3aa: CATSRGGQGRDTQYF; CDR3nt: TGTGCCACCAGCAGAGGGGGCCAGGGGAGAGATACGCAGTATTTT
j_gene: TRBJ1-3; v_gene: TRBV5-1; d_gene: NA; abundance: many; CDR3aa: CASSLGTSSGNTIYF; CDR3nt: TGCGCCAGCAGCTTGGGCACCAGCTCTGGAAACACCATATATTTT
j_gene: TRBJ2-1; v_gene: TRBV7-2; d_gene: NA; abundance: NA; CDR3aa: CASSLVPGARGNEQFF; CDR3nt: TGTGCCAGCAGCTTAGTTCCGGGGGCCAGGGGTAATGAGCAGTTCTTC
j_gene: TRBJ2-7; v_gene: TRBV20-1; d_gene: NA; abundance: few; CDR3aa: CSAGTSVTYEQYF; CDR3nt: TGCAGTGCTGGAACCAGTGTTACCTACGAGCAGTACTTC
j_gene: TRBJ2-5; v_gene: TRBV28; d_gene: NA; abundance: NA; CDR3aa: CASTYSFTYQETQYF; CDR3nt: TGTGCCAGCACATACTCCTTTACGTACCAAGAGACCCAGTACTTC
j_gene: TRBJ2-1; v_gene: TRBV28; d_gene: NA; abundance: NA; CDR3aa: CASSVRGTDNEQFF; CDR3nt: TGTGCCAGCAGTGTGCGGGGGACAGACAATGAGCAGTTCTTC
j_gene: TRBJ2-1; v_gene: TRBV20-1; d_gene: NA; abundance: NA; CDR3aa: CSARQGNEQFF; CDR3nt: TGCAGTGCTAGGCAGGGTAATGAGCAGTTCTTC
j_gene: TRBJ1-2; v_gene: TRBV13; d_gene: NA; abundance: few; CDR3aa: CASSLRRGWGYGYTF; CDR3nt: TGTGCCAGCAGCTTAAGGAGGGGATGGGGCTATGGCTACACCTTC
j_gene: TRBJ2-7; v_gene: TRBV27; d_gene: NA; abundance: few; CDR3aa: CASSSLGRGSSSYEQYF; CDR3nt: TGTGCCAGCAGTTCCCTGGGGAGGGGGTCCTCGTCCTACGAGCAGTACTTC
j_gene: TRBJ2-7; v_gene: TRBV6-5; d_gene: TRBD1; abundance: NA; CDR3aa: CASWDRYYEQYF; CDR3nt: TGTGCCAGTTGGGACAGGTACTACGAGCAGTACTTC
j_gene: TRBJ2-5; v_gene: TRBV5-1; d_gene: NA; abundance: few; CDR3aa: CASRPAGLHETQYF; CDR3nt: TGCGCCAGCAGGCCGGCGGGGCTACACGAGACCCAGTACTTC
j_gene: TRBJ2-1; v_gene: TRBV6-4; d_gene: TRBD2; abundance: NA; CDR3aa: CASRPTSGGAGEQFF; CDR3nt: TGTGCCAGCCGCCCGACTAGCGGGGGGGCTGGTGAGCAGTTCTTC
j_gene: TRBJ1-5; v_gene: TRBV19; d_gene: TRBD1; abundance: NA; CDR3aa: CASTLTGGRGQPQHF; CDR3nt: TGTGCCAGTACCTTAACAGGGGGGCGTGGGCAGCCCCAGCATTTT
j_gene: TRBJ1-1; v_gene: TRBV20-1; d_gene: NA; abundance: few; CDR3aa: CSARGGYTEAFF; CDR3nt: TGCAGTGCTCGCGGGGGGTACACTGAAGCTTTCTTT
j_gene: TRBJ2-3; v_gene: TRBV24-1; d_gene: NA; abundance: few; CDR3aa: CASSRGAPDTQYF; CDR3nt: TGTGCCTCGTCCCGGGGGGCTCCAGATACGCAGTATTTT
j_gene: TRBJ1-2; v_gene: TRBV5-1; d_gene: NA; abundance: NA; CDR3aa: CASSLREGPNYGYTF; CDR3nt: TGCGCCAGCAGCTTGCGTGAAGGGCCTAACTATGGCTACACCTTC